Sequencing of this T cell receptor (beta chain) was carried out in a study of regulatory T cells in long-lasting Graves disease. Study-level information: Persistence in Graves' disease denoted antithyroid drug use beyond 5 years alongside positive TSH receptor antibodies.

The TCR beta library used iRepertoire HTBI primers with Arm-PCR amplification of CDR3. As processed by the authors: Looking across samples, the authors found under 75 TRBV and 14 to 15 TRBJ segments. TCRdb fed the multiplex PCR reads into MiXCR, producing one record per CDR3 protein. It is TCRdb's table, rather than the study itself, that gives the V and J calls and clone size. This sample yields 300,000 to 350,000 distinct CDR3 sequences, of which roughly a fifth are seen a single time; less than 30% belongs to the top ten. Germline V lookup: CDR1 MDHEN, CDR2 SYDVKM. V was pared by 3 bases and J by 0 bases, with 6 bases between. This CDR3 has 15 amino acids. Study conclusions and caveats: A greater number of public clonotypes (under 3,000) was shared by persistent patients than by new patients (about 960).

This clonotype was recorded many times. Antigen unknown. Time point given: persistent/refractory GD, antithyroid drugs over 5 years with positive TRAb. Scientists built the TCR library using RNA that was extracted from PBMCs. The sequence was collected from a female donor with Graves disease. The rearrangement joins TRBV28 to TRBJ1-6; no clear D gene. Sequenced material: peripheral blood mononuclear cells (PBMCs), taken when the disease was refractory, from a patient treated with antithyroid drugs. The CDR3 loop reads CASSLRNSYNSPLHF. The CDR3 bases are TGTGCCAGCAGTTTGAGGAACTCCTATAATTCACCCCTCCACTTT.